Following are 13 T cell receptor beta chains from one sample sequenced in a study of blood T cell repertoires in COVID-19. Method: immunoSEQ multiplex PCR; TCRdb's copy keeps in-frame clones and lacks some. The profile shows over 70,000 clones, approximately 91% of them singletons. Sequencing used peripheral blood. The receptors were gathered from a man aged 45-60 years with COVID-19, enrolled during active disease.

V and J are TRBV27 and TRBJ2-5, with D unclear. Germline V gene lookup returns CDR1 MNHEY and CDR2 SMNVEV (reference sequence). The CDR3 runs 13 residues. V was cut by 4 bases and J by 5 bases, with 11 bases left in between. The DNA of the CDR3 is TGTGCCAGCAGTTCATACTCGAAGGAGACCCAGTACTTC. Translated: CASSSYSKETQYF.

J is TRBJ2-7 and V is TRBV28; 7 nucleotides agree with TRBD1. Trimming removed 10 bases from V and 2 bases from J; junction bases left unmatched: 5. CDR3 length equals 12 residues. Germline V lookup: CDR1 MDHEN, CDR2 SYDVKM. The CDR3 sequence: CAITTGTYEQYF. CDR3 nucleotide sequence: TGTGCCATAACGACAGGGACCTACGAGCAGTACTTC.

The chain is built from TRBV7-3 and TRBJ2-1, with D perhaps TRBD1 (5 bases). In germline, CDR1 is SGHTA, CDR2 FQGTGA. The CDR3 is 15 amino acids. Deletions cut 1 base from V and 5 bases from J, with 12 bases between. CDR3 protein: CASSLMGQGHNEQFF. The CDR3 DNA is TGTGCCAGCAGCTTAATGGGGCAGGGTCACAATGAGCAGTTCTTC.

The chain employs TRBV11-2 and TRBJ2-7; TRBD1 matches 9 bases. Germline CDR1 SGHAT, CDR2 FQNNGV. This CDR3 has 13 residues. With V trimmed by 5 bases and J by 7 bases, 6 bases remained unmatched. The CDR3: CASSPDRGREQYF. As DNA, the CDR3 is TGTGCCAGCAGCCCGGACAGGGGAAGGGAGCAGTACTTC.

The rearrangement links TRBV5-6 to TRBJ2-2, with D possibly being TRBD1 (5 bases). In germline, CDR1 is SGHDT, CDR2 YYEEEE. V was trimmed by 2 bases and J by 4 bases, leaving 9 bases between them. CDR3 length: 14 amino acids. DNA for the CDR3: TGTGCCAGCAGCTTCCGACAGCCCACCGGGGAGCTGTTTTTT. Protein: CASSFRQPTGELFF.

This chain uses TRBV2 with TRBJ2-1; weak D call: TRBD2 (5 bases). Germline V gene lookup returns CDR1 SNHLY and CDR2 FYNNEI. Trimming removed 6 bases at V and 5 bases at J, with 14 bases between. This CDR3 region has 14 residues. This CDR3 is CASSDRSGDNEQFF. The CDR3 nucleotides read TGTGCCAGCAGCGACCGAAGCGGAGACAATGAGCAGTTCTTC.

The CDR3 DNA is TGTGCCAGCAGCCCTCAAGCGGCTAACACAGATACGCAGTATTTT. Protein sequence: CASSPQAANTDTQYF. The rearrangement joins TRBV7-6 to TRBJ2-3; possible D gene TRBD2, 5 bases. The CDR3 consists of 15 residues. CDR1 SGHVS and CDR2 FNYEAQ come from the germline V gene. V was cut by 5 bases and J by 2 bases, with 14 bases left in between. The full variable domain, rest sourced from reference TRBV7-6 and TRBJ2-3, is GAGVSQSPRYKVTKRGQDVALRCDPISGHVSLYWYRQALGQGPEFLTYFNYEAQQDKSGLPNDRFSAERPEGSISTLTIQRTEQRDSAMYRCASSPQAANTDTQYFGPGTRLTVL.

With respect to this clone: Other DNA sequences in the same sample also yield this CDR3. This chain joins TRBV9 and TRBJ2-3; 9 positions agree with TRBD2. After removal of 0 bases from V and 3 bases from J, the junction contained 2 bases not matched to a gene. Per the germline V gene, CDR1 is SGDLS and CDR2 is YYNGEE. The CDR3 runs 15 residues. The CDR3 DNA sequence: TGTGCCAGCAGCGTAGGCCTAGCGGGAACAGATACGCAGTATTTT. Translation gives CASSVGLAGTDTQYF.

The chain recombines TRBV19 with TRBJ2-1, with TRBD2 matching over 7 bases. The germline V gene encodes CDR1 LNHDA and CDR2 SQIVND (reference sequence). V lost 3 bases to trimming and J lost 5 bases; unmatched junction nucleotides: 13. There are 17 residues in the CDR3. CDR3 in amino acids: CASSIAIAGGRDNEQFF. Here the CDR3 DNA reads TGTGCCAGTAGTATCGCTATAGCGGGTGGGCGAGACAATGAGCAGTTCTTC.

The rearrangement joins TRBV19 to TRBJ2-6, with D perhaps TRBD2 (5 bases). The CDR3 runs to 17 residues. Trimming stripped 2 bases from V and 0 bases from J, with 11 bases between. Germline V gene data show CDR1 as LNHDA and CDR2 as SQIVND (reference sequence). The CDR3 nucleotides are TGTGCCAGTAGTATAATACCTCGGGACTCTGGGGCCAACGTCCTGACTTTC. Translating it yields CASSIIPRDSGANVLTF.

This rearrangement joins TRBV6-5 to TRBJ2-3; tentative D call: TRBD2 (6 bases). The germline gives CDR1 MNHEY, CDR2 SVGAGI. The germline V and J ends were trimmed by 8 bases and 4 bases, with 13 bases remaining between them. This CDR3 spans 13 amino acids. CDR3: CASLGGLPDTQYF. CDR3 nucleotide sequence: TGTGCCAGCCTGGGAGGTCTCCCAGATACGCAGTATTTT.

This chain joins TRBV5-1 and TRBJ2-7, with 9 positions matching TRBD1. Germline V gene sequence: CDR1 SGHRS, CDR2 YFSETQ. The J segment lost 1 base and the V segment lost 7 bases, leaving 0 bases of the junction unmatched. This CDR3 has 12 amino acids. The CDR3 region has the DNA TGCGCCAGCGGGACAGGGTCCTACGAGCAGTACTTC. This gives the protein CASGTGSYEQYF.

The chain couples TRBV25-1 to TRBJ1-6; 8 bases match TRBD1. Germline V gene data show CDR1 as MGHDK and CDR2 as SYGVNS. The CDR3 consists of 16 residues. V lost 0 bases and J lost 4; bases outside the gene matches: 2. CDR3 sequence reads: CASSEYRTGYNSPLHF. The DNA for the CDR3 is TGTGCCAGCAGTGAATACCGGACAGGGTATAATTCACCCCTCCACTTT.